This T cell receptor (beta chain) was observed in a study of response to subunit inactivated influenza vaccine. TCRdb used MiXCR to reprocess the RT-PCR reads, holding one entry per CDR3 protein. This table has some 850,000 distinct CDR3 sequences, approximately 18% appearing once. The CDR3 covers 15 residues. In germline, CDR1 is SGHVS, CDR2 FNYEAQ. About this clonotype: A much larger clonotype is one base distant, so this may be a read error.

The chain combines TRBV7-6 with TRBJ2-5, with TRBD1 matching 7 bases. The source of this sequence is a man aged 45-65 years who received an inactivated influenza vaccine. The sample here was PBMCs from blood, taken approximately 5 days after vaccination. The CDR3 protein is CASSAPTGKQESQYF. The CDR3 DNA is TGTGCCAGCAGCGCACCGACAGGGAAACAAGAGTCCCAGTACTTC.